These 9 T cell receptor beta chains were sequenced from one sample in a study of Graves' ophthalmopathy and Graves' hyperthyroidism. Amplifying from RNA transcripts, the study obtained TCR beta CDR3 regions. After a first-round RT-PCR with HTBI primers, a second-round multiplex PCR was run. Using its own MiXCR run on the multiplex PCR reads, TCRdb lists one record per CDR3 protein. Of 900,000 to 1,200,000 distinct CDR3 sequences listed, about 38% are singletons. Material: peripheral blood or thyroid tissue (not recorded which). The receptors were sampled from an adult man with Graves' hyperthyroidism.

This chain joins TRBV3-1 and TRBJ2-7; D is undetermined. The CDR3 has 14 residues. The germline CDR1 and CDR2 sequences are LGHDT and YNNKEL (reference sequence). The V end was cut by 0 bases, the J end by 3 bases, with 9 bases between. CDR3 nucleotides: TGTGCCAGCAGCCAAGACGTAGTCGGCTACGAGCAGTACTTC. Its translation is CASSQDVVGYEQYF.

This clonotype was found many times. The CDR3 region is CASSKTIEGTLRETQYF. CDR3 coding DNA: TGTGCCAGCAGCAAGACGATCGAAGGGACACTCCGAGAGACCCAGTACTTC. V is TRBV14 and J is TRBJ2-5, with TRBD1 as a possible D gene (6 bases). This CDR3 has 17 amino acids. Germline lookup yields CDR1 SGHDN and CDR2 FVKESK. Trimming removed 5 bases from V and 4 bases from J, with 23 bases in between.

The chain couples TRBV20-1 to TRBJ2-7; 8 positions agree with TRBD2. Germline V lookup: CDR1 DFQATT, CDR2 SNEGSKA (reference sequence). This CDR3 is built from 12 residues. J was trimmed by 7 bases and V by 6 bases; bases with no gene match: 8. This CDR3 is CSARLTGGEQYF. Here the CDR3 DNA reads TGCAGTGCAAGATTAACGGGGGGGGAGCAGTACTTC.

The chain combines TRBV20-1 with TRBJ2-3; TRBD2 matches at 10 bases. The germline CDR1 and CDR2 sequences are DFQATT and SNEGSKA (reference sequence). The CDR3 sequence is 13 residues long. V lost 6 bases, J lost 3 bases, and 3 bases stayed unmatched. CDR3 loop: CSALAGLTDTQYF. DNA for the CDR3: TGCAGTGCACTAGCGGGGTTAACAGATACGCAGTATTTT.

This rearrangement joins TRBV7-6 to TRBJ1-1; 7 bases are shared with TRBD1. With 0 bases clipped from V and 4 bases from J, the junction kept 11 bases outside the gene matches. Per the germline V gene, CDR1 is SGHVS and CDR2 is FNYEAQ. This CDR3 has 17 residues. DNA of the CDR3: TGTGCCAGCAGCTTAGCAGGGGGGAGCGCAGGGGGCACTGAAGCTTTCTTT. Translation: CASSLAGGSAGGTEAFF.

The V gene is TRBV20-1, the J gene TRBJ1-6, with 10 bases that match TRBD1. Germline V CDR1 and CDR2: DFQATT, SNEGSKA (reference sequence). After removal of 2 bases from V and 6 bases from J, the junction contained 7 bases not matched to a gene. This CDR3 spans 16 amino acids. The CDR3 sequence: CSARRGTGDFNSPLHF. CDR3 nucleotides: TGCAGTGCTAGACGAGGGACAGGGGACTTTAATTCACCCCTCCACTTT.

This clonotype was counted only a few times. This chain joins TRBV29-1 and TRBJ2-7; unclear D gene. V lost 4 bases to trimming and J lost 2 bases, with 12 bases between them. This CDR3 spans 13 amino acids. Germline loops: CDR1 SQVTM, CDR2 ANQGSEA. The CDR3 region is CSVGPGLAYEQYF. The CDR3 DNA sequence: TGCAGCGTTGGCCCAGGTTTGGCCTACGAGCAGTACTTC.

V gene TRBV6-5 combines with J gene TRBJ1-1, with 9 bases matching TRBD1. The trim removed 7 bases at V and 4 bases at J, leaving 10 bases unmatched. Germline CDR1 MNHEY, CDR2 SVGAGI. The CDR3 is made up of 15 amino acids. The DNA of the CDR3 is TGTGCCAGCACCTCTACAACAGGGGGCGGCACTGAAGCTTTCTTT. It encodes CASTSTTGGGTEAFF.

As to this clonotype: This may stem from a read error, because a much larger clone lies one nucleotide away. The chain uses TRBV20-1 and TRBJ1-4; D is unclear. From germline, CDR1 is DFQATT and CDR2 SNEGSKA (reference sequence). The CDR3 is 11 residues long. Trimming shortened V by 6 bases and J by 7 bases, and 9 bases separated the two germline ends. CDR3 amino acids: CSANSSEKLFF. Written as DNA, the CDR3 is TGCAGTGCAAACAGTAGTGAAAAACTGTTTTTT.